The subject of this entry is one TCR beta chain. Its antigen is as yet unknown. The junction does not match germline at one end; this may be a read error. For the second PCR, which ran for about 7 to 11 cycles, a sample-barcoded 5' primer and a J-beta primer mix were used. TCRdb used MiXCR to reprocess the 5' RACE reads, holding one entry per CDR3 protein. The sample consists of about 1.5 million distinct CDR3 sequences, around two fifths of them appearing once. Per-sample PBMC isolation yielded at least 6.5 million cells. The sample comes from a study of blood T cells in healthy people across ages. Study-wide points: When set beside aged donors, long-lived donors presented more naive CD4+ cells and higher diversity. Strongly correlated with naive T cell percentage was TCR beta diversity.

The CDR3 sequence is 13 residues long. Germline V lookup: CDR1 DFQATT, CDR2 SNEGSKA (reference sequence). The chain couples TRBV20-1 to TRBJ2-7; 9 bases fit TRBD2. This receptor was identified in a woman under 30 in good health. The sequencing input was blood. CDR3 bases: TGCAGGGCTAGAGGCGGGGGGGCGTTTGAGCAGTACTTC. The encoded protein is CRARGGGAFEQYF.